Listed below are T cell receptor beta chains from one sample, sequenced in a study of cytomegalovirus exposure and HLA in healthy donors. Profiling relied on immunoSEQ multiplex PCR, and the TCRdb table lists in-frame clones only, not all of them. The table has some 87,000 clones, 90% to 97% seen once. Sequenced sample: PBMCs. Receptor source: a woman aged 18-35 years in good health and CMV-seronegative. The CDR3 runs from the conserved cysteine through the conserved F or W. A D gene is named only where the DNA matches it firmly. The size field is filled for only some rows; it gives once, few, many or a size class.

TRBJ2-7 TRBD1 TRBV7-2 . CASSRQGSQYGQYF TGTGCCAGCAGCCGACAGGGGTCCCAGTATGGGCAGTACTTC
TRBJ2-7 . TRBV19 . CASSIHDSGYYEQYF TGTGCCAGTAGTATCCACGATAGCGGATACTACGAGCAGTACTTC
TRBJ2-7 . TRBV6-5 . CASSYSVASVYEQYF TGTGCCAGCAGTTACTCGGTAGCTTCCGTATACGAGCAGTACTTC
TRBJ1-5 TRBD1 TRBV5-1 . CASSLGTGGNQPQHF TGCGCCAGCAGCCTGGGGACAGGGGGCAATCAGCCCCAGCATTTT
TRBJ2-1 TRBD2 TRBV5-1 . CASSFSGRSSYNEQFF TGCGCCAGCAGCTTCAGCGGGAGGAGCTCCTACAATGAGCAGTTCTTC
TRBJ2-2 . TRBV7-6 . CASSLVFAGPGELFF TGTGCCAGCAGCTTAGTGTTCGCAGGGCCCGGGGAGCTGTTTTTT
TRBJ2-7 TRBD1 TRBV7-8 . CATRDRGSDEQYF TGTGCCACTCGGGACAGGGGTTCGGACGAGCAGTACTTC
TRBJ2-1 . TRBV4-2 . CASSQLLGAIFNEQFF TGTGCCAGCAGCCAACTTCTGGGGGCTATATTCAATGAGCAGTTCTTC
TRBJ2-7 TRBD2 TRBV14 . CASSQGSGRAYEQYF TGTGCCAGCAGCCAAGGTAGCGGGAGGGCCTACGAGCAGTACTTC
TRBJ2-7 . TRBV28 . CASSLMVSSSHEQYF TGTGCCAGCAGTTTAATGGTCTCGTCGAGTCACGAGCAGTACTTC
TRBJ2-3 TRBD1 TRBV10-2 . CASDRQGFTDTQYF TGCGCCAGCGACCGACAGGGGTTCACAGATACGCAGTATTTT
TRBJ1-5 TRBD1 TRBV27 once CASSFLGTGKNQPQHF TGTGCCAGCAGTTTCCTGGGGACAGGGAAGAATCAGCCCCAGCATTTT
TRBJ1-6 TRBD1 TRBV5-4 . CASSLEQGNYNSPLHF TGTGCCAGCAGCTTGGAACAGGGGAACTATAATTCACCCCTCCACTTT
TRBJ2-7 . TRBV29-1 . CSAGGQYTYEQYF TGCAGCGCCGGTGGGCAGTATACCTACGAGCAGTACTTC
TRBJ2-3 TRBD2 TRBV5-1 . CASSLGTSGNTDTQYF TGCGCCAGCAGCTTGGGGACTAGCGGGAACACAGATACGCAGTATTTT
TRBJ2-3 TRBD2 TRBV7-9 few CASSGSGGTDTQYF TGTGCCAGCAGCGGTAGCGGGGGCACAGATACGCAGTATTTT
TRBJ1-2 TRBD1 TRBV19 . CASSVRPGQINYGYTF TGTGCCAGTAGTGTTCGACCGGGACAGATCAACTATGGCTACACCTTC
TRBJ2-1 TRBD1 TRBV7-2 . CASSLDRGRHEQFF TGTGCCAGCAGCTTAGACAGGGGGCGCCATGAGCAGTTCTTC
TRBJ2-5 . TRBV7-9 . CASSLGALETQYF TGTGCCAGCAGCTTAGGGGCCCTAGAGACCCAGTACTTC
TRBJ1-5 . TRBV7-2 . CASSLPGDRQPQHF TGTGCCAGCAGCTTACCCGGAGATCGTCAGCCCCAGCATTTT
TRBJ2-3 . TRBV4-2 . CASSRLEGATATDTQYF TGTGCCAGCAGCCGTCTTGAGGGAGCCACGGCTACAGATACGCAGTATTTT
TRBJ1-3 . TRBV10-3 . CAISESQFSGNTIYF TGTGCCATCAGTGAGTCGCAGTTCTCTGGAAACACCATATATTTT
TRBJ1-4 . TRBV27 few CASSLSPQFNEKLFF TGTGCCAGCAGTTTATCCCCCCAGTTCAATGAAAAACTGTTTTTT
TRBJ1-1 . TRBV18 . CASSPSNLLTHTEAFF TGTGCCAGCTCACCATCTAACCTCCTCACGCACACTGAAGCTTTCTTT
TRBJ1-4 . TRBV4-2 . CASSQARELTNEKLFF TGTGCCAGCAGCCAAGCCCGGGAGTTAACTAATGAAAAACTGTTTTTT
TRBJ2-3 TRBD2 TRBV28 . CASSHGTSGRALDTQYF TGTGCCAGCAGTCACGGGACTAGCGGGAGGGCCTTAGATACGCAGTATTTT
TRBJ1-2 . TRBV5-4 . CASSFSLTAGAQGYTF TGTGCCAGCAGCTTCTCATTAACCGCGGGGGCGCAAGGCTACACCTTC
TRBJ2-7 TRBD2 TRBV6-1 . CASSEWTSGNYEQYF TGTGCCAGCAGTGAATGGACTAGCGGGAACTACGAGCAGTACTTC
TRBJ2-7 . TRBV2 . CATLAGNSYEQYF TGTGCCACCCTAGCCGGGAACTCCTACGAGCAGTACTTC
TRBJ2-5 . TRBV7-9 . CASSPERFQETQYF TGTGCCAGCAGCCCGGAGCGGTTCCAAGAGACCCAGTACTTC
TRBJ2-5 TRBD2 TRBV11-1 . CASSLEGAGGAETQYF TGTGCCAGCAGCTTAGAGGGTGCGGGAGGAGCTGAGACCCAGTACTTC
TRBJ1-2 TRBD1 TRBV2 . CASGLRGPSYGYTF TGTGCCAGCGGCCTGAGGGGGCCTAGCTATGGCTACACCTTC
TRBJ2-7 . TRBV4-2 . CASSQVRDSYEQYF TGTGCCAGCAGCCAGGTCAGGGATTCCTACGAGCAGTACTTC
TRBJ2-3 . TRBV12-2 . CASRFSGTASGTSGILSTDTQYF TGTGCAAGTCGCTTTAGCGGTACAGCCTCCGGGACTAGCGGGATCCTTAGCACAGATACGCAGTATTTT
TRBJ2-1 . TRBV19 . CASTRDWSYNEQFF TGTGCCAGTACACGGGACTGGTCCTACAATGAGCAGTTCTTC
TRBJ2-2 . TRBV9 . CASRVFANTGELFF TGTGCCAGCAGGGTATTCGCGAACACCGGGGAGCTGTTTTTT
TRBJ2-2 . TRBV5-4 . CASSPGQNTGELFF TGTGCCAGCAGCCCGGGACAGAACACCGGGGAGCTGTTTTTT
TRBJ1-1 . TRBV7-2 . CASSTTGMNTEAFF TGTGCCAGCAGCACGACAGGCATGAACACTGAAGCTTTCTTT
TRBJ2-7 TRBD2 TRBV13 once CASSLTRRLGTSTYEQYF TGTGCCAGCAGCTTAACTCGGAGACTGGGGACTAGCACCTACGAGCAGTACTTC
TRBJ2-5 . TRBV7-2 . CASSRPLVVETQYF TGTGCCAGCAGCCGGCCACTAGTTGTTGAGACCCAGTACTTC
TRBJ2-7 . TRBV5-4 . CASSLGQSYEQYF TGTGCCAGCAGCTTGGGTCAGTCCTACGAGCAGTACTTC
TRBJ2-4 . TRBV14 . CASSQTRGINIQYF TGTGCCAGCAGCCAGACAAGGGGGATAAACATTCAGTACTTC
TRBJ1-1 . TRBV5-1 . CASSLGQVNTEAFF TGCGCCAGCAGCTTGGGACAGGTGAACACTGAAGCTTTCTTT
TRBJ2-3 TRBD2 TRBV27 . CASRQTSDTDTQYF TGTGCCAGCAGACAGACTAGCGACACAGATACGCAGTATTTT
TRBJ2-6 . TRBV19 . CASSLTGLDSGANVLTF TGTGCCAGTAGTTTGACAGGTTTAGACTCTGGGGCCAACGTCCTGACTTTC
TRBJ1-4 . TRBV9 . CASSVGSRGIGEKLFF TGTGCCAGCAGCGTAGGTTCACGGGGGATAGGTGAAAAACTGTTTTTT
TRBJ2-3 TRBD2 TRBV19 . CASKVQAGAVDTQYF TGTGCCAGTAAAGTTCAAGCGGGAGCAGTAGATACGCAGTATTTT
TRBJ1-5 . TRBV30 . CAWSVAGDQPQHF TGTGCCTGGAGTGTGGCAGGGGACCAGCCCCAGCATTTT
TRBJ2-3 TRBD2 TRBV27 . CASSYTGLAPSTDTQYF TGTGCCAGCAGTTACACGGGACTAGCGCCTAGCACAGATACGCAGTATTTT
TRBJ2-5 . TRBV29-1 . CSSGGDSKTQYF TGCAGCTCCGGAGGGGATTCAAAGACCCAGTACTTC
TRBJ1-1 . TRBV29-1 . CSVESYTEAFF TGCAGCGTTGAGTCCTACACTGAAGCTTTCTTT